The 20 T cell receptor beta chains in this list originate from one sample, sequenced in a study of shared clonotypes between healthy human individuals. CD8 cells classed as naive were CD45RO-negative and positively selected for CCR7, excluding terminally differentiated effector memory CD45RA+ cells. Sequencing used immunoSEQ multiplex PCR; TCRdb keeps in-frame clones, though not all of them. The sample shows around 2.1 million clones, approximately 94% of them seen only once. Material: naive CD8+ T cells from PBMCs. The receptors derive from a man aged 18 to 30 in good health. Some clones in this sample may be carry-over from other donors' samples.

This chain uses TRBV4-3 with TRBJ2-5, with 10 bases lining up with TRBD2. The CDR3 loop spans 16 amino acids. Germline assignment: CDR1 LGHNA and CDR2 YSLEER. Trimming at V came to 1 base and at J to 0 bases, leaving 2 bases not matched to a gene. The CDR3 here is CASSQASGGYQETQYF. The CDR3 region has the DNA TGCGCCAGCAGCCAAGCTAGCGGGGGTTACCAAGAGACCCAGTACTTC.

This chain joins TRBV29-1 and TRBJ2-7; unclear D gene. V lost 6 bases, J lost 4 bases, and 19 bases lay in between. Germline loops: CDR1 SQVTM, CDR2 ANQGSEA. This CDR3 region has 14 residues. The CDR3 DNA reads TGCAGCGTGAATTTGGACGGGTCTAGGTACGAGCAGTACTTC. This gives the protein CSVNLDGSRYEQYF.

This chain's CDR3 is CSARGGANEQFF. CDR3 coding DNA: TGCAGCGCCCGAGGAGGGGCCAATGAGCAGTTCTTC. V and J are TRBV29-1 and TRBJ2-1, with a tentative D call TRBD2 (6 bases). From germline, CDR1 is SQVTM and CDR2 ANQGSEA. The CDR3 extends over 12 amino acids. V lost 7 bases and J 6 bases, leaving 13 bases between the germline ends.

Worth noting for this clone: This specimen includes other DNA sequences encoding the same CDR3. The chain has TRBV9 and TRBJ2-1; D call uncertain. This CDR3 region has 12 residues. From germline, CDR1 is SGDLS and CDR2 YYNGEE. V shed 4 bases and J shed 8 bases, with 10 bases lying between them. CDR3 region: CASSPPGYEQFF. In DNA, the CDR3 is TGTGCCAGCAGCCCACCGGGTTATGAGCAGTTCTTC.

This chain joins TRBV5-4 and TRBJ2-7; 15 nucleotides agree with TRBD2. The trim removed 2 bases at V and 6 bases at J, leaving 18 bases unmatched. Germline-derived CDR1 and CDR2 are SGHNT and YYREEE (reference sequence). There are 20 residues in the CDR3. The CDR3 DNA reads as TGTGCCAGCAGCTTAGGGCGGACTAGCGGGAGGGCCTCCCTTCGTAGCGAGCAGTACTTC. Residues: CASSLGRTSGRASLRSEQYF.

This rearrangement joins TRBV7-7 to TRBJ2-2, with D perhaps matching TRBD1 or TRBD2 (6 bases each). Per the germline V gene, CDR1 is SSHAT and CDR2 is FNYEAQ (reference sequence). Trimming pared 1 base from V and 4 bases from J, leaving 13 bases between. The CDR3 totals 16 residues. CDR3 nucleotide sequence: TGTGCCAGCAGCTTAGTACCCGGGGGCGGCACCGGGGAGCTGTTTTTT. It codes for CASSLVPGGGTGELFF.

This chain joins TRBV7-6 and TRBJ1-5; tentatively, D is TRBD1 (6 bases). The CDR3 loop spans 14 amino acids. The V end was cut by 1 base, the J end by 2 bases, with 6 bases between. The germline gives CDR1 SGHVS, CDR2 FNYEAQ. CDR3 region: CASSLGGRNQPQHF. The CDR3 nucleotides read TGTGCCAGCAGCTTAGGGGGGCGCAATCAGCCCCAGCATTTT.

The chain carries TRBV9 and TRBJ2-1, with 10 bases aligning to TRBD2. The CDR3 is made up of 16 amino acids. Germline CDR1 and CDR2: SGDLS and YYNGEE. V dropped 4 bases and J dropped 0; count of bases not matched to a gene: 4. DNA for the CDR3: TGTGCCAGCAGCTCTAGCGGGAGCCTCTCCTACAATGAGCAGTTCTTC. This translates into CASSSSGSLSYNEQFF. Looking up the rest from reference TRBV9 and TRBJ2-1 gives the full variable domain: DSGVTQTPKHLITATGQRVTLRCSPRSGDLSVYWYQQSLDQGLQFLIQYYNGEERAKGNILERFSAQQFPDLHSELNLSSLELGDSALYFCASSSSGSLSYNEQFFGPGTRLTVL.

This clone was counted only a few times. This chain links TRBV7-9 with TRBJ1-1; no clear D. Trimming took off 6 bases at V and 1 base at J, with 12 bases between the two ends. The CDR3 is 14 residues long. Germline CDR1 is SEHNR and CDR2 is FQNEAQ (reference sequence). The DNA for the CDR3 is TGTGCCAGCAGGCCGGCGCCTCCGAACACTGAAGCTTTCTTT. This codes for CASRPAPPNTEAFF.

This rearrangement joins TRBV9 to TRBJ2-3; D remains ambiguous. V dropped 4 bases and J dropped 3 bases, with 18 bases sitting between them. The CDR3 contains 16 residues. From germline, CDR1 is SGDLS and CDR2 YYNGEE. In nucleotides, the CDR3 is TGTGCCAGCAGCCCCCCCTCGGGCCATGGTACAGATACGCAGTATTTT. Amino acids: CASSPPSGHGTDTQYF.

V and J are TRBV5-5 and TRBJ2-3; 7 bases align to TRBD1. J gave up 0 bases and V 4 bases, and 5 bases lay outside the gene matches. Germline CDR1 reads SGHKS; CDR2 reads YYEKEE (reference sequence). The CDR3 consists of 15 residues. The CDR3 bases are TGTGCCAGCAGCCCGGACAGGATGAGCACAGATACGCAGTATTTT. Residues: CASSPDRMSTDTQYF.

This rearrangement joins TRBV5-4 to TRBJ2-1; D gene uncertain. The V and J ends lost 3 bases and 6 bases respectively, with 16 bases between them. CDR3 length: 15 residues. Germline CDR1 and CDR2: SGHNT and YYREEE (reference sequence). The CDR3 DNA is TGTGCCAGCAGCTATGATGCTAGTCGCCGCAATGAGCAGTTCTTC. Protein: CASSYDASRRNEQFF. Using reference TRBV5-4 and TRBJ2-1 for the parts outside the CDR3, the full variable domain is ETGVTQSPTHLIKTRGQQVTLRCSSQSGHNTVSWYQQALGQGPQFIFQYYREEENGRGNFPPRFSGLQFPNYSSELNVNALELDDSALYLCASSYDASRRNEQFFGPGTRLTVL.

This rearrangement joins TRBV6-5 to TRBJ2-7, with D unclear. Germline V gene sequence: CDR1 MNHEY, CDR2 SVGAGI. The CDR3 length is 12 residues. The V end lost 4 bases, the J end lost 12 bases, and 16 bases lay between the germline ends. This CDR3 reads CASSSPDAVRYF. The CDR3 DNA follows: TGTGCCAGCAGTTCCCCAGATGCAGTTCGGTACTTC.

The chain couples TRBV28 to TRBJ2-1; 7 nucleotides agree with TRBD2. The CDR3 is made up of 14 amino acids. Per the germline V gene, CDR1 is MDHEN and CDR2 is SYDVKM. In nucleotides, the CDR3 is TGTGGAACCTCTCGGGAGGCGAGTTACAATGAGCAGTTCTTC. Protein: CGTSREASYNEQFF.

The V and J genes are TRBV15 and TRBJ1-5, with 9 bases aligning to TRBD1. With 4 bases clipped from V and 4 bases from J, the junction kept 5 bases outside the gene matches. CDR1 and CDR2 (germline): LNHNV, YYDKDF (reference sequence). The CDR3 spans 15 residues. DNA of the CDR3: TGTGCCACCAGCACCAGGACAGGGGTGAATCAGCCCCAGCATTTT. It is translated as CATSTRTGVNQPQHF.

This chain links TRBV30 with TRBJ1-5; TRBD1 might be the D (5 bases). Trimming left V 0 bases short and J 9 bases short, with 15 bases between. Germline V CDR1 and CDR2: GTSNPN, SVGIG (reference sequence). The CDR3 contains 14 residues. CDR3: CAWSVDSPIGPQHF. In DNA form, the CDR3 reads TGTGCCTGGAGTGTCGACAGCCCGATAGGGCCCCAGCATTTT.

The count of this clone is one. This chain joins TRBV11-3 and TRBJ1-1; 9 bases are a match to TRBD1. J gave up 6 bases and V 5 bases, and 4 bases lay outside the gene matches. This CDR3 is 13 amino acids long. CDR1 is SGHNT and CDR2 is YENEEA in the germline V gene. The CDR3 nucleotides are TGTGCCAGCAGCCTCCGGACAGGGGCTGAAGCTTTCTTT. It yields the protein CASSLRTGAEAFF.

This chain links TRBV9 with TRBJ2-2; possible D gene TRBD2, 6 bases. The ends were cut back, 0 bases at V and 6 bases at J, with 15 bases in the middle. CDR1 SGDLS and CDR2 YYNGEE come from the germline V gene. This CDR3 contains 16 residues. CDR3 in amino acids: CASSVEEGAASGELFF. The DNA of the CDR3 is TGTGCCAGCAGCGTAGAGGAGGGAGCTGCATCCGGGGAGCTGTTTTTT.

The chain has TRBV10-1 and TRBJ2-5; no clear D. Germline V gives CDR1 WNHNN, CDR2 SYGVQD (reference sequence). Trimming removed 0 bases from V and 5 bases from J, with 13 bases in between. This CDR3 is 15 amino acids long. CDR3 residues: CASSESRTPRETQYF. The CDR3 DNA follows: TGCGCCAGCAGTGAGTCACGGACGCCGCGGGAGACCCAGTACTTC.

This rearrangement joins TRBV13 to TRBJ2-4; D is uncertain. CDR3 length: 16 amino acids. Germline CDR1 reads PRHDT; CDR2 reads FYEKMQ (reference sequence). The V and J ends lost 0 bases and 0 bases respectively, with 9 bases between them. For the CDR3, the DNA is TGTGCCAGCAGCTTAGGGCCTACCTTAGCCAAAAACATTCAGTACTTC. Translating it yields CASSLGPTLAKNIQYF.